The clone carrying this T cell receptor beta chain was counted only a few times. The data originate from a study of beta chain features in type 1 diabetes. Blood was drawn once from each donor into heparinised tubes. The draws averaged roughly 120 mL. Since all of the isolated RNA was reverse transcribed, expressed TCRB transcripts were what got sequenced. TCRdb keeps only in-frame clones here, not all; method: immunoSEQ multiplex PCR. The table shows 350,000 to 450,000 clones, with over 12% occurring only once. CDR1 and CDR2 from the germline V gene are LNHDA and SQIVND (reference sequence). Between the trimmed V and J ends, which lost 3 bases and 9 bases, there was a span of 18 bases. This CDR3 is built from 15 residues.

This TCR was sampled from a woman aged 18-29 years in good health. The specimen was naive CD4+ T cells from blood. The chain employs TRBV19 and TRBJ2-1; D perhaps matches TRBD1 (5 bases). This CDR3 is CASSIFRAEKGEQFF. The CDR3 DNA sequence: TGTGCCAGTAGTATTTTCAGGGCGGAAAAGGGTGAGCAGTTCTTC.